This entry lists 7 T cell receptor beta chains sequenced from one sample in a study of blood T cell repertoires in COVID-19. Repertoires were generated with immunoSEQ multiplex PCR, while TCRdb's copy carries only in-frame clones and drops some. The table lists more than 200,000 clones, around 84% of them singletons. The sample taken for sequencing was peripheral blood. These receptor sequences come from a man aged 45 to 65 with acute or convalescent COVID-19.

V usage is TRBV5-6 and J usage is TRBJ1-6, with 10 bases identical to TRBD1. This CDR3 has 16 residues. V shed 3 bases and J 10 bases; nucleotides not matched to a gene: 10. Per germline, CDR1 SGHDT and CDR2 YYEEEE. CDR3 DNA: TGTGCCAGCAGCTCAACCCGACAGGGGGCGGGATCACCCCTCCACTTT. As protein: CASSSTRQGAGSPLHF.

The CDR3 nucleotides read TGTGCCAGCTCAAGGAGGGGAATCGCTGAAGCTTTCTTT. Amino acids: CASSRRGIAEAFF. V gene TRBV18 combines with J gene TRBJ1-1; D perhaps matches TRBD1 (5 bases). The V gene's germline CDR1 is KGHSH and CDR2 LQKENI. The length of the CDR3 is 13 residues. V shed 5 bases and J shed 6 bases, with 13 bases lying between them. The variable domain in full, with the rest retrieved from reference TRBV18 and TRBJ1-1, is NAGVMQNPRHLVRRRGQEARLRCSPMKGHSHVYWYRQLPEEGLKFMVYLQKENIIDESGMPKERFSAEFPKEGPSILRIQQVVRGDSAAYFCASSRRGIAEAFFGQGTRLTVV.

In nucleotides, the CDR3 is TGTGCCAGTGCCTCGGACAGGATAAATCAGCCCCAGCATTTT. Protein: CASASDRINQPQHF. The chain couples TRBV19 to TRBJ1-5; 7 positions match TRBD1. V lost 8 bases, J lost 4 bases, and 8 bases stayed unmatched. Germline CDR1 reads LNHDA; CDR2 reads SQIVND (reference sequence). The CDR3 is made up of 14 amino acids.

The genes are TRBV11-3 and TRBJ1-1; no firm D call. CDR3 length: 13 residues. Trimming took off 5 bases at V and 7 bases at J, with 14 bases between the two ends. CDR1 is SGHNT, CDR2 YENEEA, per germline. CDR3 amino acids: CASSLLSRGEAFF. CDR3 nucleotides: TGTGCCAGCAGCCTGCTGTCACGGGGTGAAGCTTTCTTT.

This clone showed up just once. The CDR3 DNA follows: TGCGCCAGCAGGGACAGTAACACTGAAGCTTTCTTT. This sequence encodes CASRDSNTEAFF. The chain employs TRBV5-1 and TRBJ1-1; D is possibly TRBD1 (6 bases). The germline V gene has CDR1 SGHRS and CDR2 YFSETQ. V was clipped by 5 bases and J by 2 bases, with 7 bases between them. CDR3 size: 12 residues.

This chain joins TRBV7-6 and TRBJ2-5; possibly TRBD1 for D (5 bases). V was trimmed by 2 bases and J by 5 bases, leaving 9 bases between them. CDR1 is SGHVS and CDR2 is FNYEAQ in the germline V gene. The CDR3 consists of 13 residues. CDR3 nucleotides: TGTGCCAGCAGCTTACCAGGGTTGGAGACCCAGTACTTC. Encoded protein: CASSLPGLETQYF.

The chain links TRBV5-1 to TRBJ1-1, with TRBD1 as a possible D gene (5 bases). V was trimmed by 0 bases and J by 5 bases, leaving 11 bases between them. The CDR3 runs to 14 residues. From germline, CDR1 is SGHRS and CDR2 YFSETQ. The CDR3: CASSLAGGRTEAFF. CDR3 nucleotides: TGCGCCAGCAGCTTGGCCGGGGGTCGGACTGAAGCTTTCTTT.